This is a list of T cell receptor beta chains from one sample in a study of control samples from healthy donors and cancer patients. Clones were read by immunoSEQ multiplex PCR, and TCRdb kept only the in-frame ones, dropping some. The sample holds roughly 130,000 clones; approximately 90% are singletons and the top ten take less than 2.5%. Sequencing used blood. These receptors originate from a man younger than 35 in good health. The CDR3 runs from the conserved cysteine through the conserved F or W. Each record gives: clone size, J gene, D gene, V gene, CDR3 protein, CDR3 DNA. The D gene is left open where the match is weak. Clone size is stated in some rows and not others, as once, few, many or a class when expanded.

abundance: once; j_gene: TRBJ2-1; d_gene: .; v_gene: TRBV27; CDR3aa: CASSWTDSGNEQFF; CDR3nt: TGTGCCAGCAGTTGGACTGATTCCGGCAATGAGCAGTTCTTC
abundance: once; j_gene: TRBJ1-2; d_gene: .; v_gene: TRBV5-4; CDR3aa: CASSGRENYGYTF; CDR3nt: TGTGCCAGCAGCGGTCGGGAGAACTATGGCTACACCTTC
abundance: .; j_gene: TRBJ1-1; d_gene: .; v_gene: TRBV11-2; CDR3aa: CASRYQAHAFF; CDR3nt: TGTGCCAGCAGATACCAGGCGCACGCTTTCTTT
abundance: .; j_gene: TRBJ1-2; d_gene: .; v_gene: TRBV7-9; CDR3aa: CASSLAKGQGGGYTF; CDR3nt: TGTGCCAGCAGCTTAGCGAAAGGTCAGGGAGGAGGCTACACCTTC
abundance: few; j_gene: TRBJ1-5; d_gene: .; v_gene: TRBV4-1; CDR3aa: CASSQEGRGINQPQHF; CDR3nt: TGCGCCAGCAGCCAAGAAGGGCGGGGCATCAATCAGCCCCAGCATTTT
abundance: once; j_gene: TRBJ2-1; d_gene: TRBD2; v_gene: TRBV5-1; CDR3aa: CASSLAGTSGRKSSYNEQFF; CDR3nt: TGCGCCAGCAGCTTGGCCGGGACTAGCGGGAGAAAGTCCTCCTACAATGAGCAGTTCTTC
abundance: .; j_gene: TRBJ1-2; d_gene: .; v_gene: TRBV30; CDR3aa: CAWSVRWELGYGYTF; CDR3nt: TGTGCCTGGAGTGTTCGATGGGAGCTGGGCTATGGCTACACCTTC
abundance: once; j_gene: TRBJ1-2; d_gene: TRBD1; v_gene: TRBV11-2; CDR3aa: CASSYPRPGGGYTF; CDR3nt: TGTGCCAGCAGCTACCCCCGCCCAGGGGGCGGCTACACCTTC
abundance: .; j_gene: TRBJ1-5; d_gene: TRBD1; v_gene: TRBV6-5; CDR3aa: CASSNRQGDNQPQHF; CDR3nt: TGTGCCAGCAGTAACCGACAGGGCGACAATCAGCCCCAGCATTTT
abundance: .; j_gene: TRBJ2-1; d_gene: TRBD2; v_gene: TRBV7-2; CDR3aa: CASSLNGLAGYNEQFF; CDR3nt: TGTGCCAGCAGCTTAAACGGACTAGCGGGCTACAATGAGCAGTTCTTC
abundance: .; j_gene: TRBJ2-1; d_gene: TRBD1; v_gene: TRBV3-1/TRBV3-2; CDR3aa: CASSLNWTGHNEQFF; CDR3nt: TGTGCCAGCAGTCTCAACTGGACAGGGCACAATGAGCAGTTCTTC
abundance: .; j_gene: TRBJ1-1; d_gene: TRBD1; v_gene: TRBV4-1; CDR3aa: CASSQQSGTGLTEAFF; CDR3nt: TGCGCCAGCAGCCAACAGTCCGGGACAGGGTTAACTGAAGCTTTCTTT
abundance: .; j_gene: TRBJ1-4; d_gene: .; v_gene: TRBV19; CDR3aa: CASSMPGESEKLFF; CDR3nt: TGTGCCAGTAGTATGCCGGGAGAAAGTGAAAAACTGTTTTTT
abundance: .; j_gene: TRBJ2-1; d_gene: TRBD2; v_gene: TRBV6-6; CDR3aa: CAVSGLGVSDEQFF; CDR3nt: TGTGCCGTATCGGGACTAGGTGTTTCGGATGAGCAGTTCTTC
abundance: .; j_gene: TRBJ1-3; d_gene: .; v_gene: TRBV7-9; CDR3aa: CASSLFEGVSGNTIYF; CDR3nt: TGTGCCAGCAGCTTATTCGAGGGGGTTAGTGGAAACACCATATATTTT
abundance: .; j_gene: TRBJ1-1; d_gene: .; v_gene: TRBV12-3/TRBV12-4; CDR3aa: CASSSLTTEAFF; CDR3nt: TGTGCCAGCAGTTCCTTGACCACTGAAGCTTTCTTT
abundance: .; j_gene: TRBJ2-3; d_gene: TRBD2; v_gene: TRBV28; CDR3aa: CASSSLAGGTDTQYF; CDR3nt: TGTGCCAGCAGCTCCTTAGCGGGGGGCACAGATACGCAGTATTTT
abundance: .; j_gene: TRBJ2-3; d_gene: TRBD1; v_gene: TRBV5-4; CDR3aa: CASSLNGQGSDTQYF; CDR3nt: TGTGCCAGCAGCTTGAACGGACAGGGGTCAGATACGCAGTATTTT
abundance: .; j_gene: TRBJ1-2; d_gene: .; v_gene: TRBV30; CDR3aa: CAWRQEVPYGYTF; CDR3nt: TGTGCCTGGAGACAGGAGGTACCCTATGGCTACACCTTC
abundance: .; j_gene: TRBJ2-7; d_gene: TRBD2; v_gene: TRBV28; CDR3aa: CASSLYWEGTEQYF; CDR3nt: TGTGCCAGCAGTTTATATTGGGAGGGGACGGAGCAGTACTTC
abundance: .; j_gene: TRBJ2-1; d_gene: .; v_gene: TRBV19; CDR3aa: CASSIGTATWNEQFF; CDR3nt: TGTGCCAGTAGTATAGGTACTGCCACCTGGAATGAGCAGTTCTTC
abundance: once; j_gene: TRBJ2-2; d_gene: TRBD1; v_gene: TRBV12-5; CDR3aa: CASGFILQGTPANTGELFF; CDR3nt: TGTGCTAGTGGTTTTATCCTACAGGGGACCCCCGCGAACACCGGGGAGCTGTTTTTT
abundance: .; j_gene: TRBJ2-2; d_gene: .; v_gene: TRBV5-5; CDR3aa: CASSLPGAAGELFF; CDR3nt: TGTGCCAGCAGCTTGCCGGGTGCAGCCGGGGAGCTGTTTTTT
abundance: .; j_gene: TRBJ2-1; d_gene: TRBD2; v_gene: TRBV11-3; CDR3aa: CASRGTSSVNEQFF; CDR3nt: TGTGCCAGCAGGGGGACTAGCTCCGTCAATGAGCAGTTCTTC
abundance: .; j_gene: TRBJ2-7; d_gene: .; v_gene: TRBV9; CDR3aa: CASSVGDEQYF; CDR3nt: TGTGCCAGCAGCGTAGGTGACGAGCAGTACTTC
abundance: few; j_gene: TRBJ2-7; d_gene: TRBD2; v_gene: TRBV25-1; CDR3aa: CASSGLVSYEQYF; CDR3nt: TGTGCCAGCTCCGGACTAGTTTCCTACGAGCAGTACTTC
abundance: .; j_gene: TRBJ2-7; d_gene: .; v_gene: TRBV30; CDR3aa: CAWSGPRTASSYEQYF; CDR3nt: TGTGCCTGGAGTGGGCCCAGGACCGCAAGCTCCTACGAGCAGTACTTC